This T cell receptor beta chain was obtained from a study of shared T cell receptors in the human thymus. There are 15 residues in the CDR3. V lost 2 bases and J 2 bases, leaving 13 bases between the germline ends. CDR1 and CDR2 from the germline V gene are WNHNN and SYGVQD (reference sequence). Sequenced by immunoSEQ multiplex PCR; TCRdb stores in-frame clones only, minus some. The sample contains roughly 560,000 clones, about four fifths of which appear only once. The data also belong to a second study, concerning human thymus T cells. Turning to that study: All donors were healthy Finnish infants who were undergoing corrective surgery to treat congenital heart defects. Both thymic and peripheral blood repertoires showed apparently biased V and J usage. As related research reported, thymic repertoires overlapped highly among unrelated individuals.

Source material: thymocytes. This clonotype was obtained from a boy under two years old with a congenital heart defect. The rearrangement joins TRBV10-1 to TRBJ2-7, with D maybe TRBD2 (5 bases). For the CDR3, the DNA is TGCGCCAGCAGTGAGCTGGGAGCTCGACCCTACGAGCAGTACTTC. It codes for CASSELGARPYEQYF.